This TCR beta chain was sequenced for a study of blood T cell repertoires in COVID-19. Looking at the study overall: Some COVID-19 samples were acute and others convalescent; all came from the United States, Italy and Spain.

Assay: immunoSEQ multiplex PCR; the TCRdb copy retains only in-frame clones and omits some. This sample carries roughly 250,000 clones, 65% to 85% of them seen once, and the ten largest clones take more than 1.5%. The germline gives CDR1 KGHDR, CDR2 SFDVKD. The CDR3 is made up of 13 amino acids. V was cut by 8 bases and J by 2 bases, with 11 bases left in between. The sequencing input was peripheral blood. The gene calls are TRBV24-1 and TRBJ1-1; TRBD1 is a possible D gene (5 bases). This TCR came from a middle-aged woman who had recovered from COVID-19. CDR3 loop: CATTAGHNTEAFF. For the CDR3, the DNA is TGTGCCACCACCGCAGGACACAACACTGAAGCTTTCTTT.